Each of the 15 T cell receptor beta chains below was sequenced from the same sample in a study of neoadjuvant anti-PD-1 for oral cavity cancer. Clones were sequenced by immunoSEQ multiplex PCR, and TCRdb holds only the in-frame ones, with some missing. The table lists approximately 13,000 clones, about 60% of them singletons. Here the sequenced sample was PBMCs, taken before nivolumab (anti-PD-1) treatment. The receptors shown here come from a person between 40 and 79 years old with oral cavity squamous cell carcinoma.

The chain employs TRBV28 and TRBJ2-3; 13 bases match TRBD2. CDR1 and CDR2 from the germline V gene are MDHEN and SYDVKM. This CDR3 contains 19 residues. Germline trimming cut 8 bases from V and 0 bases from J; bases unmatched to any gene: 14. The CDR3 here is CASGLAGVGGPFSTDTQYF. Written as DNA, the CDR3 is TGTGCCAGCGGACTAGCGGGAGTAGGGGGCCCATTCAGCACAGATACGCAGTATTTT.

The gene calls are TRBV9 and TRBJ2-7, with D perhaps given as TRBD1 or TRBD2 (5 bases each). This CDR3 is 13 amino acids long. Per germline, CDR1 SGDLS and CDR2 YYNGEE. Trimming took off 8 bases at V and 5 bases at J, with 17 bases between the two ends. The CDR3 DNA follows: TGTGCCAGTAACCGGGACGGCTTCAACGAGCAGTACTTC. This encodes CASNRDGFNEQYF.

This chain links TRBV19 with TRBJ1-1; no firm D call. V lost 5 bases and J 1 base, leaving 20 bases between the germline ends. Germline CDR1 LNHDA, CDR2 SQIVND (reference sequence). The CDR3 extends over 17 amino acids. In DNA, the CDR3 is TGTGCCAGTAGTCCGAAGAACCAAGACATAACGAACACTGAAGCTTTCTTT. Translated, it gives CASSPKNQDITNTEAFF.

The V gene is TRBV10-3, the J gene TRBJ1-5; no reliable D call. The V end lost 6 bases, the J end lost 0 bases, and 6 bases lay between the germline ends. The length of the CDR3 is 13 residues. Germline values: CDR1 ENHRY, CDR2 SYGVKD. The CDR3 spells CAIRLNSNQPQHF. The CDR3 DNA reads TGTGCCATCAGGTTAAATAGCAATCAGCCCCAGCATTTT.

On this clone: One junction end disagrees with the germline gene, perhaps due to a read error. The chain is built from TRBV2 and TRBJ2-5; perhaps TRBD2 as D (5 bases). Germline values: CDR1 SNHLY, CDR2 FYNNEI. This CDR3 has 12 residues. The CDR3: CASGDSGETQYF. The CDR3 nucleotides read TGTGCCAGCGGTGACTCGGGGGAGACCCAGTACTTC.

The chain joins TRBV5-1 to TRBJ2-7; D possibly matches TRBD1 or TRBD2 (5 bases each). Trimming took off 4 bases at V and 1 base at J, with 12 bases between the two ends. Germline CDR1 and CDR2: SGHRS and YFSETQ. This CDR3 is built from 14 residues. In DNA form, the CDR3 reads TGCGCCAGCAGCAGGGACGGGCTGTCCTACGAGCAGTACTTC. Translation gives CASSRDGLSYEQYF.

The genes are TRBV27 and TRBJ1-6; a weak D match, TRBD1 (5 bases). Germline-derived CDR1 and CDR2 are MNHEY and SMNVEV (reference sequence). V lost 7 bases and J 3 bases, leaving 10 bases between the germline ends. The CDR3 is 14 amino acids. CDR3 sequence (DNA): TGTGCCAGCAAGGCCAGGGTCTATAATTCACCCCTCCACTTT. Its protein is CASKARVYNSPLHF.

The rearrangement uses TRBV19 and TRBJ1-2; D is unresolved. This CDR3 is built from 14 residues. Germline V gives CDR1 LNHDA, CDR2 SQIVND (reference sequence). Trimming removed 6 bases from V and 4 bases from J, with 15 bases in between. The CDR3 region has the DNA TGTGCCAGTAGGCGCGATCAGGCTGGCTATGGCTACACCTTC. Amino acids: CASRRDQAGYGYTF. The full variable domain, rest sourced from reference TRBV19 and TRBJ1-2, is DGGITQSPKYLFRKEGQNVTLSCEQNLNHDAMYWYRQDPGQGLRLIYYSQIVNDFQKGDIAEGYSVSREKKESFPLTVTSAQKNPTAFYLCASRRDQAGYGYTFGSGTRLTVV.

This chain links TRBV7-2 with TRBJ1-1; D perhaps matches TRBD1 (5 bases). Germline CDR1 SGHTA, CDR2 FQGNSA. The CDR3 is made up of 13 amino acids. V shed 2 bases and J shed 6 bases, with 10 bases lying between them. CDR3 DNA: TGTGCCAGCAGCTTAATCGGGGCCTCTGAAGCTTTCTTT. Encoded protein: CASSLIGASEAFF.

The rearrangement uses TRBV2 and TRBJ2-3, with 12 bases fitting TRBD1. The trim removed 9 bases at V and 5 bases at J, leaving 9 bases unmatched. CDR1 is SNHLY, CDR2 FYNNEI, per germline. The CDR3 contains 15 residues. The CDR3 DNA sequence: TGTGCCAGGACCCGGGACAGGGGGCTTAGAGATACGCAGTATTTT. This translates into CARTRDRGLRDTQYF. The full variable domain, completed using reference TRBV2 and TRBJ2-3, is EPEVTQTPSHQVTQMGQEVILRCVPISNHLYFYWYRQILGQKVEFLVSFYNNEISEKSEIFDDQFSVERPDGSNFTLKIRSTKLEDSAMYFCARTRDRGLRDTQYFGPGTRLTVL.

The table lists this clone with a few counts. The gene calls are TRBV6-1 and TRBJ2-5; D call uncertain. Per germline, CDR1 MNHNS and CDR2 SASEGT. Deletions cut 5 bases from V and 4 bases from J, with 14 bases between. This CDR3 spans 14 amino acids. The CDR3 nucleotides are TGTGCCAGCAGTCGCCCACTTAATGGAGAGACCCAGTACTTC. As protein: CASSRPLNGETQYF.

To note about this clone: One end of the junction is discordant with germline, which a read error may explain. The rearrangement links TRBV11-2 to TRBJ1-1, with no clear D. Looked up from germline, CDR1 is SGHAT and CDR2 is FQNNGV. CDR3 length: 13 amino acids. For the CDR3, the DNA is TGTGCCAGCAGCGTAGAGGCAGCTGGAGAAGCTTTCTTT. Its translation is CASSVEAAGEAFF. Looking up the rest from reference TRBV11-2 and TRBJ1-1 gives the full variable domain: EAGVAQSPRYKIIEKRQSVAFWCNPISGHATLYWYQQILGQGPKLLIQFQNNGVVDDSQLPKDRFSAERLKGVDSTLKIQPAKLEDSAVYLCASSVEAAGEAFFGQGTRLTVV.

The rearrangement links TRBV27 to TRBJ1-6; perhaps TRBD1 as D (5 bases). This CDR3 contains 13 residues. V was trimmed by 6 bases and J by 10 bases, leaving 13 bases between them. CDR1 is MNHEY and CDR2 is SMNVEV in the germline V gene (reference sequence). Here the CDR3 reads CASSLGVGSPLHF. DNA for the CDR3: TGTGCCAGCAGCTTGGGGGTAGGCTCACCCCTCCACTTT.

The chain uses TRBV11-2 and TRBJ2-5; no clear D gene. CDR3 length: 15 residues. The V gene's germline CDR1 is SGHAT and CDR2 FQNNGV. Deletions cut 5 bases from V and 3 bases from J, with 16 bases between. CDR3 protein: CASSPGPGPEETQYF. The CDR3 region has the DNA TGTGCCAGCAGCCCCGGGCCTGGACCGGAAGAGACCCAGTACTTC. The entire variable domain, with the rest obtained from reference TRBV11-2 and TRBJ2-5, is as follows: EAGVAQSPRYKIIEKRQSVAFWCNPISGHATLYWYQQILGQGPKLLIQFQNNGVVDDSQLPKDRFSAERLKGVDSTLKIQPAKLEDSAVYLCASSPGPGPEETQYFGPGTRLLVL.

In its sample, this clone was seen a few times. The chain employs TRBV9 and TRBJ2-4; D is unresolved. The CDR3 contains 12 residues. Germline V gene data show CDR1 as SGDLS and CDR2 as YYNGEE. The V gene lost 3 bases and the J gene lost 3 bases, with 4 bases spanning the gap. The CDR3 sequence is CASSEDKNIQYF. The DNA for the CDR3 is TGTGCCAGCAGCGAAGACAAAAACATTCAGTACTTC. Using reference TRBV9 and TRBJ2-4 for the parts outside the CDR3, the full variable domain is DSGVTQTPKHLITATGQRVTLRCSPRSGDLSVYWYQQSLDQGLQFLIQYYNGEERAKGNILERFSAQQFPDLHSELNLSSLELGDSALYFCASSEDKNIQYFGAGTRLSVL.